One sample yielded the 3 T cell receptor beta chains listed below, sequenced in a study of regulatory T cells in long-lasting Graves disease. Sequencing libraries for TCR beta were prepared with iRepertoire HTBI primers and Arm-PCR of CDR3 regions. Via MiXCR, TCRdb re-called the multiplex PCR reads, giving one row per CDR3 protein. The repertoire has 600,000 to 650,000 distinct CDR3 sequences, less than 20% of them found once; the top ten carry about 18%. Sample time point: newly diagnosed GD, antithyroid drugs for less than 3 months. The TCR library was made from RNA extracted from PBMCs. The same data also went into a second study, on T cells in Graves' hyperthyroidism and ophthalmopathy.

The specimen comprised peripheral blood mononuclear cells (PBMCs), sampled at new diagnosis, from a patient treated with antithyroid drugs. All receptors come from a woman aged 25 to 39 with Graves disease.

There are a few counts of this clonotype. A much larger clone differs by one base, so this may be a read error. The chain has TRBV7-3 and TRBJ1-5, with no clear D. Germline CDR1 is SGHTA and CDR2 is FQGTGA. The CDR3 is 13 amino acids. DNA for the CDR3: TGTACCAGCAGCTCAACAGGCAATCAGCCCCAGCATTTT. This encodes CTSSSTGNQPQHF.

This clonotype has a count of ten or more. The CDR3 region has the DNA TGTGCCAGCAGTTTTGGACTAGAGGTTGCCCAGTACTTC. As protein: CASSFGLEVAQYF. The J gene is TRBJ2-5, the V gene TRBV28; 7 bases agree with TRBD2. The length of the CDR3 is 13 residues. The germline gives CDR1 MDHEN, CDR2 SYDVKM. Trimming took 3 bases from V and 9 from J; bases not matched to a gene: 7.

This chain joins TRBV19 and TRBJ2-1, with D possibly being TRBD2 (6 bases). The V end was cut by 1 base, the J end by 6 bases, with 13 bases between. Germline lookup yields CDR1 LNHDA and CDR2 SQIVND (reference sequence). The CDR3 totals 15 residues. The chain's CDR3 is CASSIGASARNEQFF. DNA of the CDR3: TGTGCCAGTAGTATAGGAGCTAGCGCACGCAATGAGCAGTTCTTC.